The 22 T cell receptor beta chains presented below share a single source sample, sequenced in a study of patients and donors after allogeneic stem cell transplantation. TCRdb re-called the RT-PCR reads with MiXCR, one entry per CDR3 protein. Of more than 150,000 distinct CDR3 sequences in the sample, roughly 22% are singletons; the top ten hold 25% to 30%. Sequences were obtained from blood, either unsorted or a sorted T cell fraction (not recorded which). All receptors come from a human donor who was either an allogeneic HSCT recipient or a stem cell or donor lymphocyte infusion donor (not recorded which). It is not recorded whose cells these are; they may come from a transplant donor.

The chain uses TRBV5-6 and TRBJ1-4; D is possibly TRBD1 (6 bases). The CDR3 totals 15 residues. CDR1 SGHDT and CDR2 YYEEEE come from the germline V gene. Trimming removed 4 bases at V and 8 bases at J, with 18 bases between. The CDR3: CASSANGQFGEKLFF. In DNA form, the CDR3 reads TGTGCCAGCAGCGCAAACGGACAGTTCGGGGAAAAACTGTTTTTT.

This clonotype was picked up a small number of times. The CDR3: CASSQGLAGGPGETQYF. CDR3 sequence (DNA): TGCGCCAGCAGCCAAGGGCTAGCGGGGGGGCCCGGTGAGACCCAGTACTTC. The chain employs TRBV4-1 and TRBJ2-5; TRBD2 aligns across 12 bases. The CDR3 spans 17 residues. V was clipped by 1 base and J by 5 bases; unmatched bases: 8. Germline V lookup: CDR1 MGHRA, CDR2 YSYEKL.

The rearrangement links TRBV4-1 to TRBJ2-4, with TRBD2 matching 12 bases. V shed 2 bases and J 3 bases; nucleotides not matched to a gene: 5. Germline V gene sequence: CDR1 MGHRA, CDR2 YSYEKL. The CDR3 is made up of 17 amino acids. CDR3 DNA: TGCGCCAGCAGCCAACAGACTAGCGGGGGCCTCAAAAACATTCAGTACTTC. Its translation: CASSQQTSGGLKNIQYF.

This clonotype was seen a few times. The rearrangement joins TRBV5-1 to TRBJ2-7; the D gene is possibly TRBD2 (5 bases). The CDR3 is made up of 13 amino acids. Trimming pared 2 bases from V and 3 bases from J, leaving 9 bases between. CDR1 is SGHRS, CDR2 YFSETQ, per germline. The CDR3 nucleotides read TGCGCCAGCAGCTTCGGGAAGGGCTACGAGCAGTACTTC. Its translation: CASSFGKGYEQYF.

The chain recombines TRBV20-1 with TRBJ2-1; D not resolved. Trimming stripped 3 bases from V and 0 bases from J, with 15 bases between. Germline V lookup: CDR1 DFQATT, CDR2 SNEGSKA (reference sequence). The CDR3 extends over 16 amino acids. CDR3 DNA sequence: TGCAGTGCTAGGCCGACTCTAGTGAGCTCCTACAATGAGCAGTTCTTC. It is translated as CSARPTLVSSYNEQFF.

The V gene is TRBV12-3 or TRBV12-4, the J gene TRBJ2-3; D uncertain. The CDR3 is made up of 13 amino acids. V was trimmed by 5 bases and J by 8 bases, leaving 14 bases between them. CDR3 sequence: CASSMASGRTQYF. In DNA form, the CDR3 reads TGTGCCAGCAGTATGGCTAGTGGCCGTACGCAGTATTTT.

This clonotype has more than one count but fewer than ten. This sequence joins TRBV13 and TRBJ2-7, with D tentatively TRBD2 (6 bases). Germline CDR1 is PRHDT and CDR2 is FYEKMQ (reference sequence). Trimming cost V 6 bases and J 3 bases, with 18 bases left between them. This CDR3 is built from 15 residues. The CDR3 DNA follows: TGTGCCAGCAGTTGGGACGGGGGAGAATTCTACGAGCAGTACTTC. It yields the protein CASSWDGGEFYEQYF.

This rearrangement joins TRBV20-1 to TRBJ2-7; D might be TRBD1 (7 bases). Germline loops: CDR1 DFQATT, CDR2 SNEGSKA (reference sequence). Trimming shortened V by 6 bases and J by 0 bases, and 15 bases separated the two germline ends. The CDR3 has 14 amino acids. As DNA, the CDR3 is TGCAGTGCCCCGAGACAGGGAGGCTCCTACGAGCAGTACTTC. As protein: CSAPRQGGSYEQYF.

This clonotype was counted ten times or more. This chain joins TRBV12-3 or TRBV12-4 and TRBJ1-2, with no clear D. The CDR3 runs 12 residues. The V and J ends lost 2 bases and 7 bases respectively, with 8 bases between them. CDR3 sequence reads: CASSLSRGGYTF. Written as DNA, the CDR3 is TGTGCCAGCAGTTTATCCCGGGGTGGCTACACCTTC.

This clonotype was counted many times. The J gene is TRBJ1-2, the V gene TRBV7-9; TRBD1 matches 7 bases. V trimming: 0 bases; J trimming: 5 bases; junction bases outside the gene matches: 0. Germline V CDR1 and CDR2: SEHNR, FQNEAQ (reference sequence). The CDR3 sequence is 13 residues long. CDR3 DNA sequence: TGTGCCAGCAGCTTAGCGGGACAGTATGGCTACACCTTC. It translates to CASSLAGQYGYTF.

This clonotype was counted only a few times. The gene calls are TRBV5-1 and TRBJ1-3, with 8 positions matching TRBD1. Germline loops: CDR1 SGHRS, CDR2 YFSETQ. The V gene end was trimmed by 5 bases and the J gene end by 1 base; junction bases not matched to a gene: 5. The CDR3 has 15 amino acids. The CDR3 spells CASRDQGASGNTIYF. In nucleotides, the CDR3 is TGCGCCAGCAGAGATCAGGGGGCTTCTGGAAACACCATATATTTT.

This chain joins TRBV5-1 and TRBJ2-1; 14 bases match TRBD2. Germline V gene data show CDR1 as SGHRS and CDR2 as YFSETQ. Unmatched junction bases numbered 6, after V lost 4 bases and J lost 9 bases. The CDR3 loop spans 15 amino acids. The chain's CDR3 is CASSRGLAGAVEQFF. The CDR3 DNA sequence: TGCGCCAGCAGCAGGGGACTAGCGGGGGCTGTTGAGCAGTTCTTC.

The table lists this clonotype with a few counts. The rearrangement uses TRBV9 and TRBJ2-3; D is undetermined. V was cut by 0 bases and J by 0 bases, with 8 bases left in between. In germline, CDR1 is SGDLS, CDR2 YYNGEE. The CDR3 loop spans 15 amino acids. CDR3 protein: CASSVAENSTDTQYF. The CDR3 DNA sequence: TGTGCCAGCAGCGTAGCTGAGAATAGCACAGATACGCAGTATTTT. The full variable domain, completed using reference TRBV9 and TRBJ2-3, is DSGVTQTPKHLITATGQRVTLRCSPRSGDLSVYWYQQSLDQGLQFLIQYYNGEERAKGNILERFSAQQFPDLHSELNLSSLELGDSALYFCASSVAENSTDTQYFGPGTRLTVL.

DNA for the CDR3: TGTGCCAGCAAAGGTCCTCAGCCCCAGCATTTT. This gives the protein CASKGPQPQHF. The chain employs TRBV21-1 and TRBJ1-5. TRBV21-1 is described as a pseudogene. The CDR3 runs 11 residues.

This clonotype has only a few counts. The rearrangement joins TRBV5-5 to TRBJ2-7, with D possibly being TRBD1 (5 bases). The V gene lost 3 bases and the J gene lost 2 bases, with 12 bases spanning the gap. The CDR3 has 14 amino acids. Germline CDR1 is SGHKS and CDR2 is YYEKEE (reference sequence). The CDR3 reads CASSSGPGTYEQYF. For the CDR3, the DNA is TGTGCCAGCAGCTCAGGGCCAGGCACCTACGAGCAGTACTTC. Drawing the rest from reference TRBV5-5 and TRBJ2-7, the complete variable domain is DAGVTQSPTHLIKTRGQQVTLRCSPISGHKSVSWYQQVLGQGPQFIFQYYEKEERGRGNFPDRFSARQFPNYSSELNVNALLLGDSALYLCASSSGPGTYEQYFGPGTRLTVT.

This clonotype was observed a few times. In nucleotides, the CDR3 is TGTGCCAGCAGGTCCTTAGGGACCCAGTACTTC. It yields the protein CASRSLGTQYF. V and J are TRBV12-3 or TRBV12-4 and TRBJ2-5; D remains unclear. V dropped 6 bases and J dropped 7 bases, with 9 bases sitting between them. The CDR3 length is 11 residues.

This clonotype was seen ten or more times. The chain uses TRBV12-3 or TRBV12-4 and TRBJ2-1; D is undetermined. This CDR3 region has 12 residues. V was cut by 1 base and J by 4 bases, with 2 bases left in between. For the CDR3, the DNA is TGTGCCAGCAGTTTAGGTTACAATGAGCAGTTCTTC. The encoded protein is CASSLGYNEQFF.

The chain couples TRBV20-1 to TRBJ2-3, with a tentative D call TRBD1 (7 bases). This CDR3 has 16 residues. In germline, CDR1 is DFQATT, CDR2 SNEGSKA (reference sequence). V was trimmed by 2 bases and J by 6 bases, leaving 21 bases between them. The CDR3 protein is CSARTLRDREGDTQYF. DNA for the CDR3: TGCAGTGCTAGAACTCTGCGGGACAGAGAAGGGGATACGCAGTATTTT.

The table lists this clonotype with a few counts. The rearrangement joins TRBV4-1 to TRBJ1-1, with unresolved D. CDR1 and CDR2 from the germline V gene are MGHRA and YSYEKL. The CDR3 spans 14 residues. V gave up 3 bases and J gave up 4 bases, with 12 bases separating them. CDR3 region: CASSQGTVITEAFF. For the CDR3, the DNA is TGCGCCAGCAGCCAGGGTACAGTGATCACTGAAGCTTTCTTT.

The chain is built from TRBV29-1 and TRBJ2-7; D is possibly TRBD2 (6 bases). This CDR3 region has 16 residues. Trimming cost V 0 bases and J 4 bases, with 19 bases left between them. In germline, CDR1 is SQVTM, CDR2 ANQGSEA. The chain's CDR3 is CSVEDTQGLGGYEQYF. CDR3 nucleotides: TGCAGCGTTGAAGATACCCAAGGGTTGGGGGGATACGAGCAGTACTTC.

The chain combines TRBV12-3 or TRBV12-4 with TRBJ2-7; 8 bases line up with TRBD2. After removal of 7 bases from V and 5 bases from J, the junction contained 16 bases not matched to a gene. This CDR3 is built from 16 residues. In DNA form, the CDR3 reads TGTGCCAGCACCCGACTCGGGGGGGGAGCCCTTAACGAGCAGTACTTC. Its protein product is CASTRLGGGALNEQYF.

The chain employs TRBV20-1 and TRBJ2-3; weak D call: TRBD1 (5 bases). The germline V gene has CDR1 DFQATT and CDR2 SNEGSKA (reference sequence). CDR3 length equals 10 residues. Trimming pared 4 bases from V and 6 bases from J, leaving 5 bases between. As DNA, the CDR3 is TGCAGTGCTAAGGGGGATACGCAGTATTTT. The encoded protein is CSAKGDTQYF.